The 25 T cell receptor beta chains below were found in one sample sequenced in a study of blood T cell repertoires in COVID-19. Using immunoSEQ multiplex PCR, the repertoire was profiled, and TCRdb retains in-frame clones only, with some absent. This sample carries 290,000 or so clones, roughly 90% of them seen once, and the ten largest clones take approximately 2.4%. Material: peripheral blood. These receptors were taken from a man aged 18 to 30 with active or convalescent COVID-19.

The chain carries TRBV5-6 and TRBJ2-7; D is undetermined. This CDR3 is built from 16 residues. Trimming shortened V by 4 bases and J by 0 bases, and 17 bases separated the two germline ends. Germline V gives CDR1 SGHDT, CDR2 YYEEEE. This chain's CDR3 is CASSGIRLRSSYEQYF. The CDR3 DNA is TGTGCCAGCAGCGGAATACGGCTTAGGAGCTCCTACGAGCAGTACTTC. Filled out from reference TRBV5-6 and TRBJ2-7, the complete variable domain reads DAGVTQSPTHLIKTRGQQVTLRCSPKSGHDTVSWYQQALGQGPQFIFQYYEEEERQRGNFPDRFSGHQFPNYSSELNVNALLLGDSALYLCASSGIRLRSSYEQYFGPGTRLTVT.

The chain is built from TRBV3-1 (or the pseudogene TRBV3-2) and TRBJ1-1; tentative D call: TRBD1 (6 bases). V dropped 3 bases and J dropped 5 bases, with 13 bases sitting between them. This CDR3 is 14 amino acids long. Per the germline V gene, CDR1 is LGHDT and CDR2 is YNNKEL (reference sequence). The CDR3 is CASSHWGQDTEAFF. CDR3 nucleotide sequence: TGTGCCAGCAGCCACTGGGGGCAGGATACTGAAGCTTTCTTT.

The chain joins TRBV3-1 (or the pseudogene TRBV3-2) to TRBJ2-3; a weak D match, TRBD1 (6 bases). The CDR3 runs 14 residues. V was pared by 2 bases and J by 4 bases, with 10 bases between. CDR1 is LGHDT, CDR2 YNNKEL, per germline (reference sequence). CDR3 residues: CASSQRTGPDTQYF. In DNA, the CDR3 is TGTGCCAGCAGCCAAAGAACAGGGCCAGATACGCAGTATTTT.

The chain is built from TRBV27 and TRBJ1-1, with D perhaps TRBD1 (6 bases). This CDR3 has 18 residues. Per germline, CDR1 MNHEY and CDR2 SMNVEV (reference sequence). V lost 2 bases and J 5 bases, leaving 24 bases between the germline ends. The CDR3 here is CASSLGPSGGGRVTEAFF. The CDR3 nucleotides read TGTGCCAGCAGTTTAGGGCCCTCGGGCGGGGGGCGAGTGACTGAAGCTTTCTTT.

The rearrangement joins TRBV14 to TRBJ2-1; TRBD2 might be the D (7 bases). Germline CDR1 reads SGHDN; CDR2 reads FVKESK. Trimming cost V 0 bases and J 9 bases, with 15 bases left between them. The CDR3 extends over 15 amino acids. The CDR3 DNA reads as TGTGCCAGCAGCCAAGATTTTGGGGGCGGGGGTGAGCAGTTCTTC. This codes for CASSQDFGGGGEQFF. Filled out from reference TRBV14 and TRBJ2-1, the complete variable domain reads EAGVTQFPSHSVIEKGQTVTLRCDPISGHDNLYWYRRVMGKEIKFLLHFVKESKQDESGMPNNRFLAERTGGTYSTLKVQPAELEDSGVYFCASSQDFGGGGEQFFGPGTRLTVL.

Only one count was recorded for this clone. This sequence joins TRBV28 and TRBJ2-7; TRBD2 aligns across 7 bases. The V gene end was trimmed by 8 bases and the J gene end by 2 bases; junction bases not matched to a gene: 12. Germline V gene data show CDR1 as MDHEN and CDR2 as SYDVKM. CDR3 length: 15 residues. This CDR3 is CASPPPGLFAYEQYF. CDR3 bases: TGTGCCAGCCCCCCACCGGGACTATTCGCCTACGAGCAGTACTTC.

There are a few counts of this clone. This chain joins TRBV5-1 and TRBJ2-2; tentatively, D is TRBD2 (5 bases). Per the germline V gene, CDR1 is SGHRS and CDR2 is YFSETQ. Trimming removed 0 bases at V and 6 bases at J, with 12 bases between. The CDR3 runs to 15 residues. The CDR3, as DNA: TGCGCCAGCAGCTTGGAGCTGCTGGGAGCCGGGGAGCTGTTTTTT. This translates into CASSLELLGAGELFF.

This clone was picked up one time. The chain links TRBV4-1 to TRBJ2-5; the match to TRBD1 covers 10 bases. With V trimmed by 4 bases and J by 5 bases, 7 bases remained unmatched. The germline V gene has CDR1 MGHRA and CDR2 YSYEKL. The CDR3 totals 15 residues. CDR3 nucleotide sequence: TGCGCCAGCAGCCCGGGACAGGGGAAGGTTGAGACCCAGTACTTC. This encodes CASSPGQGKVETQYF.

This clone was seen a few times. The chain couples TRBV19 to TRBJ1-1; D might be TRBD1 (6 bases). V was clipped by 1 base and J by 7 bases, with 7 bases between them. Germline V lookup: CDR1 LNHDA, CDR2 SQIVND (reference sequence). This CDR3 has 12 amino acids. Here the CDR3 DNA reads TGTGCCAGTAGTATAGCAGGGGTTGAAGCTTTCTTT. Encoded protein: CASSIAGVEAFF.

The chain uses TRBV9 and TRBJ2-1; TRBD1 agrees at 10 bases. This CDR3 comprises 15 residues. Germline V gene lookup returns CDR1 SGDLS and CDR2 YYNGEE. After removal of 4 bases from V and 9 bases from J, the junction contained 10 bases not matched to a gene. CDR3 nucleotides: TGTGCCAGCAGCACCGGGACAGGGGTTAGGGTTGAGCAGTTCTTC. Protein: CASSTGTGVRVEQFF. The variable domain in full, with the rest retrieved from reference TRBV9 and TRBJ2-1, is DSGVTQTPKHLITATGQRVTLRCSPRSGDLSVYWYQQSLDQGLQFLIQYYNGEERAKGNILERFSAQQFPDLHSELNLSSLELGDSALYFCASSTGTGVRVEQFFGPGTRLTVL.

This chain links TRBV3-1 (or the pseudogene TRBV3-2) with TRBJ2-3, with TRBD2 matching over 8 bases. Germline V gene lookup returns CDR1 LGHDT and CDR2 YNNKEL (reference sequence). This CDR3 is built from 15 residues. V trimming: 5 bases; J trimming: 5 bases; junction bases outside the gene matches: 9. The CDR3: CASSAPGLVVDTQYF. For the CDR3, the DNA is TGTGCCAGCAGCGCTCCGGGACTAGTAGTAGATACGCAGTATTTT.

The chain links TRBV9 to TRBJ2-3, with D maybe TRBD2 (6 bases). CDR1 is SGDLS, CDR2 YYNGEE, per germline. The CDR3 has 15 amino acids. V lost 0 bases and J 0 bases, leaving 8 bases between the germline ends. The chain's CDR3 is CASSVVGRSTDTQYF. The CDR3 DNA is TGTGCCAGCAGCGTAGTCGGGAGAAGCACAGATACGCAGTATTTT.

This chain links TRBV5-1 with TRBJ1-2; D is unresolved. Germline values: CDR1 SGHRS, CDR2 YFSETQ. V dropped 0 bases and J dropped 2 bases, with 5 bases sitting between them. This CDR3 is 13 amino acids long. The CDR3 region has the DNA TGCGCCAGCAGCTTGGTGAGAAACTATGGCTACACCTTC. Its translation is CASSLVRNYGYTF.

V is TRBV6-6 and J is TRBJ1-4, with D perhaps matching TRBD1 (5 bases). This CDR3 comprises 13 residues. Germline CDR1 MNHNY, CDR2 SVGAGI (reference sequence). The V end was cut by 6 bases, the J end by 8 bases, with 13 bases between. The CDR3 here is CASREFKGEKLFF. In DNA, the CDR3 is TGTGCCAGCAGGGAATTTAAGGGGGAAAAACTGTTTTTT.

This rearrangement joins TRBV5-8 to TRBJ1-2; D possibly corresponds to TRBD1 (5 bases). Per the germline V gene, CDR1 is SGHTS and CDR2 is YDEGEE. Trimming left V 7 bases short and J 7 bases short, with 17 bases between. The CDR3 totals 13 residues. The CDR3 coding sequence is TGTGCCAGCTTAAACAGGTGGTTGTCTGGCTACACCTTC. Amino acid sequence: CASLNRWLSGYTF.

This clone was observed once. The rearrangement links TRBV25-1 to TRBJ2-7, with 7 bases aligning to TRBD1. With V trimmed by 2 bases and J by 11 bases, 9 bases remained unmatched. The length of the CDR3 is 13 residues. Looked up from germline, CDR1 is MGHDK and CDR2 is SYGVNS. The CDR3, as DNA: TGTGCCAGCAGTGAAGGTATGGTGGGACAGAAGTACTTC. Its protein product is CASSEGMVGQKYF.

The genes are TRBV5-6 and TRBJ2-2; D might be TRBD1 (5 bases). Germline lookup yields CDR1 SGHDT and CDR2 YYEEEE. Trimming stripped 2 bases from V and 8 bases from J, with 13 bases between. The CDR3 runs to 14 residues. CDR3 nucleotide sequence: TGTGCCAGCAGCTTACTCTGGGGCCGGGGGGAGCTGTTTTTT. Its protein is CASSLLWGRGELFF.

The rearrangement joins TRBV18 to TRBJ2-2, with 7 bases that match TRBD2. J gave up 2 bases and V 4 bases, and 4 bases lay outside the gene matches. The length of the CDR3 is 15 residues. CDR1 is KGHSH, CDR2 LQKENI, per germline. The CDR3 reads CASSRDYTNTGELFF. The CDR3 nucleotides are TGTGCCAGCTCACGGGACTACACAAACACCGGGGAGCTGTTTTTT. Combining the CDR3 with reference TRBV18 and TRBJ2-2 gives the whole variable domain NAGVMQNPRHLVRRRGQEARLRCSPMKGHSHVYWYRQLPEEGLKFMVYLQKENIIDESGMPKERFSAEFPKEGPSILRIQQVVRGDSAAYFCASSRDYTNTGELFFGEGSRLTVL.

CDR3 in DNA: TGCAGCACTCGACAGAATTACAATGAGCAGTTCTTC. This encodes CSTRQNYNEQFF. V gene TRBV29-1 combines with J gene TRBJ2-1; D may be TRBD1 (5 bases). CDR1 is SQVTM, CDR2 ANQGSEA, per germline. The V gene lost 8 bases and the J gene lost 4 bases, with 12 bases spanning the gap. The CDR3 runs 12 residues.

The chain couples TRBV19 to TRBJ1-5; no definite D call. This CDR3 spans 16 amino acids. The germline V and J ends were trimmed by 5 bases and 2 bases, with 16 bases remaining between them. Per germline, CDR1 LNHDA and CDR2 SQIVND (reference sequence). The CDR3 DNA is TGTGCCAGTAGTTACCGGGGAACGAGGGGCAATCAGCCCCAGCATTTT. Protein product: CASSYRGTRGNQPQHF.

The chain carries TRBV7-8 and TRBJ2-3; TRBD2 matches 13 bases. With V trimmed by 5 bases and J by 8 bases, 10 bases remained unmatched. CDR3 length: 16 amino acids. Looked up from germline, CDR1 is SGHVS and CDR2 is FQNEAQ. The DNA of the CDR3 is TGTGCCAGCAGCACTGGACTAGCGGGGGCCGGGGGTACGCAGTATTTT. It specifies CASSTGLAGAGGTQYF.

V and J are TRBV7-9 and TRBJ1-1, with 7 bases aligning to TRBD1. After removal of 2 bases from V and 4 bases from J, the junction contained 4 bases not matched to a gene. This CDR3 region has 14 residues. The V gene's germline CDR1 is SEHNR and CDR2 FQNEAQ (reference sequence). CDR3 DNA: TGTGCCAGCAGCTTAACAGGGGACTTCACTGAAGCTTTCTTT. Its translation is CASSLTGDFTEAFF. The full variable domain, in which reference TRBV7-9 and TRBJ1-1 provide the parts outside the CDR3, is DTGVSQNPRHKITKRGQNVTFRCDPISEHNRLYWYRQTLGQGPEFLTYFQNEAQLEKSRLLSDRFSAERPKGSFSTLEIQRTEQGDSAMYLCASSLTGDFTEAFFGQGTRLTVV.

This chain uses TRBV9 with TRBJ2-1, with D tentatively TRBD1 (5 bases). V was pared by 7 bases and J by 5 bases, with 13 bases between. Germline V gene data show CDR1 as SGDLS and CDR2 as YYNGEE. This CDR3 has 13 residues. The CDR3, as DNA: TGTGCCAGCGGGCGACAGTTAGACAATGAGCAGTTCTTC. It translates to CASGRQLDNEQFF.

CDR3 protein: CASSGEDRRHYEQYF. The CDR3 DNA follows: TGTGCCAGCAGCGGGGAGGACAGGCGCCACTACGAGCAGTACTTC. The genes are TRBV7-9 and TRBJ2-7, with D possibly matching TRBD1 (7 bases). Germline lookup yields CDR1 SEHNR and CDR2 FQNEAQ (reference sequence). Trimming stripped 5 bases from V and 3 bases from J, with 17 bases between. The CDR3 contains 15 residues.

The J gene is TRBJ2-7, the V gene TRBV3-1 (or the pseudogene TRBV3-2), with 7 bases that match TRBD1. Germline trimming cut 0 bases from V and 3 bases from J; bases unmatched to any gene: 2. The CDR3 has 14 residues. The germline gives CDR1 LGHDT, CDR2 YNNKEL (reference sequence). The CDR3, as DNA: TGTGCCAGCAGCCAAGATAGGGACAGCTACGAGCAGTACTTC. Translation: CASSQDRDSYEQYF.